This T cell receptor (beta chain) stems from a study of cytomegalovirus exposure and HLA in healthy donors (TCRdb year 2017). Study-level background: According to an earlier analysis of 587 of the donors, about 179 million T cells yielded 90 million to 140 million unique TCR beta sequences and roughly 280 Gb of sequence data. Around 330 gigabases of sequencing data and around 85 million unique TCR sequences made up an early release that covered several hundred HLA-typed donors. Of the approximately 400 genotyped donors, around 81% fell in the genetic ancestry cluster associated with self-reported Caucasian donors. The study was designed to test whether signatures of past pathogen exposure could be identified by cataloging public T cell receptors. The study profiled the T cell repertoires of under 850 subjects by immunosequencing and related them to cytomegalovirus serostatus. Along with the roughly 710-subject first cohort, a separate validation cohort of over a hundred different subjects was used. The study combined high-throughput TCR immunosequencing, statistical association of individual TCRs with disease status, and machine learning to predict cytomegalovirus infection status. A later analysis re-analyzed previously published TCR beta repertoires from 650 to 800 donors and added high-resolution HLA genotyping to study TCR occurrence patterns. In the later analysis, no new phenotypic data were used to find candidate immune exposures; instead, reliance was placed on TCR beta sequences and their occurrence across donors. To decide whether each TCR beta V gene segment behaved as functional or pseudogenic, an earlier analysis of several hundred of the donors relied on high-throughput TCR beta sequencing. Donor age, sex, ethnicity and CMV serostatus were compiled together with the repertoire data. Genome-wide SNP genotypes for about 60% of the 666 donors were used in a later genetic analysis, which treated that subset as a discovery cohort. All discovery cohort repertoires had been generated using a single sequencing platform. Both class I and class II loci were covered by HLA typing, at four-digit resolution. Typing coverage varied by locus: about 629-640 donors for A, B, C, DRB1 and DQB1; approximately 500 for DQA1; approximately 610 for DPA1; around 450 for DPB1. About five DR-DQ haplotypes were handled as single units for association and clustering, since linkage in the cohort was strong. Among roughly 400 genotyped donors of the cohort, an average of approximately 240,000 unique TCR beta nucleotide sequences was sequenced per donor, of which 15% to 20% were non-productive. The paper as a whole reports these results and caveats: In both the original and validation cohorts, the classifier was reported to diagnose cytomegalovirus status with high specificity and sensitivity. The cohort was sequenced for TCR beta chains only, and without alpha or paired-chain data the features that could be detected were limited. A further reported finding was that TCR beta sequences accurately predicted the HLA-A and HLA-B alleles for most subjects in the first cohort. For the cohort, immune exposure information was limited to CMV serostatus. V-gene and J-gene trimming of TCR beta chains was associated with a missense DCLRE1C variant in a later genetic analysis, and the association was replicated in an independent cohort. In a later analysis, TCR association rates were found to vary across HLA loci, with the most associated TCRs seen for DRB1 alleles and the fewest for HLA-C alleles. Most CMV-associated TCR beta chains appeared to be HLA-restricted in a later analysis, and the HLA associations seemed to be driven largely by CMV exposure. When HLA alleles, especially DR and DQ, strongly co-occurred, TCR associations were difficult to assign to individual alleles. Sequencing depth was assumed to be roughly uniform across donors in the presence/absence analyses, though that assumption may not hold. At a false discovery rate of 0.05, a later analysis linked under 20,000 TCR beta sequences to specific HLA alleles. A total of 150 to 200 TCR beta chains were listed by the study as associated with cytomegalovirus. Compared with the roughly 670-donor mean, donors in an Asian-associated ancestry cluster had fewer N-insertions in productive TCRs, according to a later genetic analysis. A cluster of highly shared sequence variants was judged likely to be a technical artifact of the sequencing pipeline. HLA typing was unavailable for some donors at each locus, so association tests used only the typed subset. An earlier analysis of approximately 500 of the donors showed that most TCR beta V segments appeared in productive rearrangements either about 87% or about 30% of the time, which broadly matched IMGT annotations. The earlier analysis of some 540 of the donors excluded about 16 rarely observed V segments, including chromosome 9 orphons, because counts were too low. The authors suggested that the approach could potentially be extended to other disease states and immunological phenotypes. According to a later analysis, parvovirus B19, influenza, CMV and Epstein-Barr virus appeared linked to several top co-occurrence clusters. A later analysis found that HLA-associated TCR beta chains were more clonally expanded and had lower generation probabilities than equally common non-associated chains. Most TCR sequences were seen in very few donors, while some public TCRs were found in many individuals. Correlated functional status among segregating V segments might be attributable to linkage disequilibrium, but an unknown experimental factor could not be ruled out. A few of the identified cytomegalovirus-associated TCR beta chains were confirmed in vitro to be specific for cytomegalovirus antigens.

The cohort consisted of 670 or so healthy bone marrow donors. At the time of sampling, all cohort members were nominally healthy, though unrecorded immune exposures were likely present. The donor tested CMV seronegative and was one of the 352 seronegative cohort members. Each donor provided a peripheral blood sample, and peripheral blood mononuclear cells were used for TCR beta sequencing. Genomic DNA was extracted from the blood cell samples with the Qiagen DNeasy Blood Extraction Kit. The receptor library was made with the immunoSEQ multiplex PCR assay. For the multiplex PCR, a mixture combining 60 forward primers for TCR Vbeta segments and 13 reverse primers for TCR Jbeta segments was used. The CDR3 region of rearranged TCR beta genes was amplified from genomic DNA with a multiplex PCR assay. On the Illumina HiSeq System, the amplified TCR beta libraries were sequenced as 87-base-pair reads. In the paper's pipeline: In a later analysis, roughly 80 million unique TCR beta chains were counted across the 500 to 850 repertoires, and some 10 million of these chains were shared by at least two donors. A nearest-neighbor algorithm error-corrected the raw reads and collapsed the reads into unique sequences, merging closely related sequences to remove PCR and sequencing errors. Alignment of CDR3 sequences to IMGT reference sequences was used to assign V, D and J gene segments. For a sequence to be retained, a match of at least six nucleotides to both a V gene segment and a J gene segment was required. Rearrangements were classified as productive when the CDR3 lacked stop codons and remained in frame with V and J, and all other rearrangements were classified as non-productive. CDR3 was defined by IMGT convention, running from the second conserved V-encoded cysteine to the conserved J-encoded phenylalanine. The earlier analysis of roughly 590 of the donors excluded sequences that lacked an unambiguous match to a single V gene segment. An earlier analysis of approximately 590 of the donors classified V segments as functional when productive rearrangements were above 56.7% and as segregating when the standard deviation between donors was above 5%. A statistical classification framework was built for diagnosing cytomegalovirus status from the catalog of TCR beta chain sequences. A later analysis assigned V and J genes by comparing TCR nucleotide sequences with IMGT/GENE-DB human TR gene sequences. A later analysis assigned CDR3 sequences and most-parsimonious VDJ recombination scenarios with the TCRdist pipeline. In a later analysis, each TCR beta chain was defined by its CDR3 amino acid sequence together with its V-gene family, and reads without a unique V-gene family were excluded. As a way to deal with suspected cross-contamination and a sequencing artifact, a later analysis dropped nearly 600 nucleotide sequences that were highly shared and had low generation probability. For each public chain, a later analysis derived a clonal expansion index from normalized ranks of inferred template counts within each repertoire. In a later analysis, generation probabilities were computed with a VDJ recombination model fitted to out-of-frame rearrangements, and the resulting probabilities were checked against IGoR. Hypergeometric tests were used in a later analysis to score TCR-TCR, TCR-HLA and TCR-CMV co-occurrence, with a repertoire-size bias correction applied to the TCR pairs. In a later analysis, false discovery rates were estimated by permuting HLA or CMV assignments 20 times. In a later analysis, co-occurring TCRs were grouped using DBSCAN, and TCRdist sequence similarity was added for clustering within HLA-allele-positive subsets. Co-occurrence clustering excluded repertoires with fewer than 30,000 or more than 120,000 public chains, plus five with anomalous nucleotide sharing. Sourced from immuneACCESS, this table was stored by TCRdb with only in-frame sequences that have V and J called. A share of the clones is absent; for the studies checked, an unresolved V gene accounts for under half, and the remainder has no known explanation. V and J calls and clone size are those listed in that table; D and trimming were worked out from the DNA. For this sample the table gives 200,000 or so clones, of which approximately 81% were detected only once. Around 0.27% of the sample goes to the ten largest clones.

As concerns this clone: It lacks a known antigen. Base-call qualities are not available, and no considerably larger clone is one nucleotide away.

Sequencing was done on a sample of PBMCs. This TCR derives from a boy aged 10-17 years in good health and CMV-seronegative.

This receptor carries the CDR3 CASSLGLAGGYEQYF. The nucleotide sequence is TGCGCCAGCAGCTTGGGGCTAGCGGGGGGGTACGAGCAGTACTTC. The rearranged segments are TRBV5-1 and TRBJ2-7; TRBD2 aligns with 12 central bases. The germline V and J ends show losses of 0 bases and 4 bases respectively, and no gene match explains 2 bases of the junction. From the cysteine up to the phenylalanine, the CDR3 has a length of 15 residues. Here the CDR3 DNA is all that survives: 45 bases in frame from base 1. Sequences SGHRS (CDR1) and YFSETQ (CDR2) are obtained from the germline V gene.